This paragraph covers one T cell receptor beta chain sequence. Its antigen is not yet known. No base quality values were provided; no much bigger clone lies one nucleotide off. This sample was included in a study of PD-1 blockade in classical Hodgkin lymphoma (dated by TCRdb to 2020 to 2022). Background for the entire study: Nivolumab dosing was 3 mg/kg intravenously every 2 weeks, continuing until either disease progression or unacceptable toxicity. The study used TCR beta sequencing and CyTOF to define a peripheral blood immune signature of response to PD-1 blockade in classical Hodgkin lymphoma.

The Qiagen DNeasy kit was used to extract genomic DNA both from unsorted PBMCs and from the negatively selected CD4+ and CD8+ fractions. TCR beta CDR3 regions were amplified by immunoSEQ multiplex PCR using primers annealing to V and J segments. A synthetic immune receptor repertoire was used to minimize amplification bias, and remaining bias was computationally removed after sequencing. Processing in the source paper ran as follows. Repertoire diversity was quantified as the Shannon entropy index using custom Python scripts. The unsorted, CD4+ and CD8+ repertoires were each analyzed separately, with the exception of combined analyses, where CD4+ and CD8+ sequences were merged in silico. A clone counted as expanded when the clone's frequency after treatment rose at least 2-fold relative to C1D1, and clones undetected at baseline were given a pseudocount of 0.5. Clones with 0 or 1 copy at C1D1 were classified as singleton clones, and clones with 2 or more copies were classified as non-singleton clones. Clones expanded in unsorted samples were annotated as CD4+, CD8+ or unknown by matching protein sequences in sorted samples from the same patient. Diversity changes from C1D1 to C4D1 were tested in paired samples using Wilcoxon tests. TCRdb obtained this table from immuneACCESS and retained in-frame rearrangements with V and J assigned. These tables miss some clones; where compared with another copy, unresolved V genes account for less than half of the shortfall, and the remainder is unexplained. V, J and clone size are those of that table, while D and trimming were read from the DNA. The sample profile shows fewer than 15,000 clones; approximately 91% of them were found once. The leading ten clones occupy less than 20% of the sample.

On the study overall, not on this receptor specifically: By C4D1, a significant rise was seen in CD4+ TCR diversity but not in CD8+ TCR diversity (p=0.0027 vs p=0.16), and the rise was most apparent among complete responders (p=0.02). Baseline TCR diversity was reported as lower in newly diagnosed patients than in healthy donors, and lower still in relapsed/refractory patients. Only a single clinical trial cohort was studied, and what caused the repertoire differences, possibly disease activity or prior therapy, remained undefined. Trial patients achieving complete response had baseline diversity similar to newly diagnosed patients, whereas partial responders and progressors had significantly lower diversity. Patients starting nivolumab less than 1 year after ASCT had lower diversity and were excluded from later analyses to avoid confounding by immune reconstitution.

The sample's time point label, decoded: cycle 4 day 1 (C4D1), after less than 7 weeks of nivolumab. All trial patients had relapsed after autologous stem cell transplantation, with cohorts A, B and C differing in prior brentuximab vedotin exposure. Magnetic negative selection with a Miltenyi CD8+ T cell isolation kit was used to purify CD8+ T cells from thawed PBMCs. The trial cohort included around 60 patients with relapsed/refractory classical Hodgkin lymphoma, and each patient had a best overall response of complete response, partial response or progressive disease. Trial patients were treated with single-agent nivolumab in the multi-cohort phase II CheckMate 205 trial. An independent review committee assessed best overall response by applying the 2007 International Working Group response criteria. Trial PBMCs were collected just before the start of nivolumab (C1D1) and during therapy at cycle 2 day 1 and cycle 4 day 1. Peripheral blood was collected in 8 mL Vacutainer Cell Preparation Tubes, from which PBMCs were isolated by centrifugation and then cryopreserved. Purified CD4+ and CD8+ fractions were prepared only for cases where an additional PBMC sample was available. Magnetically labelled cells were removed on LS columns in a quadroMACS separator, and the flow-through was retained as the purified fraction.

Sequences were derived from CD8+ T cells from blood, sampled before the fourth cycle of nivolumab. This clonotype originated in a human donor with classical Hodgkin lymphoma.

The DNA sequence is given as TGTGCCAGTAGTTATCCCGGACGGGCCTCTGGAAACACCATATATTTT. It translates to CASSYPGRASGNTIYF. The receptor chain draws on TRBV19 and TRBJ1-3, with the D gene too uncertain to name. V drops 5 bases and J drops 0 bases, leaving 14 bases in between. From its cysteine to its phenylalanine, the CDR3 spans 16 amino acids. CDR3 DNA only is kept here, 48 bases in frame from base 1. CDR1 and CDR2 are read off the germline V gene (reference sequence) as LNHDA and SQIVND.